The T cell receptor beta chain described here comes from a study of vaccination and CD4 T cells after COVID-19. Worth noting for this clonotype: Its antigen is unidentified.

With 0 bases removed from V and 3 bases from J, the gap between germline ends came to 9 bases. The germline V gene encodes CDR1 SGHTA and CDR2 FQGNSA. The CDR3 has 15 residues. The treatment was: roughly nine-day PBMC culture with coronavirus spike peptide pools or control peptides (ViraFEST assay). Sequenced with the Oncomine TCR Beta short-read assay was DNA taken from cultured CD4+ T cells. TCRdb re-called the PCR reads with MiXCR, one entry per CDR3 protein. The table shows 20,000 or so distinct CDR3 sequences, with 67% occurring only once. The clonotype was recovered from a human donor who had recovered from COVID-19. The V call is TRBV7-2, the J call TRBJ1-5; weak D call: TRBD1 (5 bases). Sequencing was carried out using CD4+ T cells from blood, cultured in vitro. CDR3 sequence reads: CASSLAAGVNQPQHF. CDR3 sequence (DNA): TGTGCCAGCAGCTTAGCGGCGGGGGTCAATCAGCCCCAGCATTTT. Variable domain in full (rest from reference TRBV7-2 and TRBJ1-5): GAGVSQSPSNKVTEKGKDVELRCDPISGHTALYWYRQSLGQGLEFLIYFQGNSAPDKSGLPSDRFSAERTGGSVSTLTIQRTQQEDSAVYLCASSLAAGVNQPQHFGDGTRLSIL.